What follows are 9 T cell receptor beta chains derived from one specimen sequenced in a study of blood T cell repertoires in COVID-19. Sequencing was performed with immunoSEQ multiplex PCR; in TCRdb, only in-frame clones are kept and a portion is missing. The sample carries under 250,000 clones, approximately 83% recorded once. Material: peripheral blood. The source of these receptors is a middle-aged woman with active or convalescent COVID-19.

In this sample, this clone is medium-sized. The J gene is TRBJ2-7, the V gene TRBV4-1; TRBD1 is a possible D gene (5 bases). Trimming cost V 0 bases and J 3 bases, with 18 bases left between them. The CDR3 spans 17 residues. From germline, CDR1 is MGHRA and CDR2 YSYEKL. The DNA of the CDR3 is TGCGCCAGCAGCCAAGATCCCCCCAGGGTTTGGTACTACGAGCAGTACTTC. This gives the protein CASSQDPPRVWYYEQYF.

The chain couples TRBV18 to TRBJ1-2; TRBD1 matches at 7 bases. The CDR3 runs 13 residues. After removal of 5 bases from V and 3 bases from J, the junction contained 3 bases not matched to a gene. CDR1 KGHSH and CDR2 LQKENI come from the germline V gene. The CDR3 region has the DNA TGTGCCAGCTCAGCCCAGGGGGACTATGGCTACACCTTC. It is translated as CASSAQGDYGYTF. The whole variable domain, filled in from reference TRBV18 and TRBJ1-2, reads NAGVMQNPRHLVRRRGQEARLRCSPMKGHSHVYWYRQLPEEGLKFMVYLQKENIIDESGMPKERFSAEFPKEGPSILRIQQVVRGDSAAYFCASSAQGDYGYTFGSGTRLTVV.

The J gene is TRBJ2-1, the V gene TRBV5-1; D gene uncertain. The CDR3 is made up of 11 amino acids. Trimming shortened V by 4 bases and J by 3 bases, and 2 bases separated the two germline ends. From germline, CDR1 is SGHRS and CDR2 YFSETQ. Here the CDR3 reads CASSRYNEQFF. CDR3 coding DNA: TGCGCCAGCAGCCGCTACAATGAGCAGTTCTTC.

CDR3 amino acids: CASSQDQDTGELFF. The DNA of the CDR3 is TGTGCCAGCAGCCAAGATCAGGACACCGGGGAGCTGTTTTTT. The chain uses TRBV3-1 (or the pseudogene TRBV3-2) and TRBJ2-2; D is unclear. CDR3 length equals 14 residues. Between the trimmed V and J ends, which lost 0 bases and 3 bases, there was a span of 5 bases. Germline V gene lookup returns CDR1 LGHDT and CDR2 YNNKEL (reference sequence).

J is TRBJ1-6 and V is TRBV7-2, with a tentative D call TRBD1 (5 bases). Per the germline V gene, CDR1 is SGHTA and CDR2 is FQGNSA. The CDR3 sequence is 15 residues long. V was shortened by 4 bases and J by 1 base, with 8 bases between the two germline ends. CDR3 DNA sequence: TGTGCCAGCAGCTCGGGACTGTCCTATAATTCACCCCTCCACTTT. Encoded protein: CASSSGLSYNSPLHF. Looking up the rest from reference TRBV7-2 and TRBJ1-6 gives the full variable domain: GAGVSQSPSNKVTEKGKDVELRCDPISGHTALYWYRQSLGQGLEFLIYFQGNSAPDKSGLPSDRFSAERTGGSVSTLTIQRTQQEDSAVYLCASSSGLSYNSPLHFGNGTRLTVT.

This chain joins TRBV4-2 and TRBJ1-2; D gene ambiguous. The CDR3 has 18 amino acids. V lost 0 bases, J lost 4 bases, and 21 bases lay in between. CDR1 is LGHNA and CDR2 is YNFKEQ in the germline V gene. In nucleotides, the CDR3 is TGTGCCAGCAGCCAAGATTATGGTGATACTACCTACTCCTATGGCTACACCTTC. It encodes CASSQDYGDTTYSYGYTF.

V and J are TRBV3-1 (or the pseudogene TRBV3-2) and TRBJ2-7; 7 bases fit TRBD1. Germline V lookup: CDR1 LGHDT, CDR2 YNNKEL (reference sequence). This CDR3 comprises 17 residues. With 2 bases clipped from V and 2 bases from J, the junction kept 12 bases outside the gene matches. The CDR3 sequence: CASSQTGQLTLTYEQYF. CDR3 in DNA: TGTGCCAGCAGCCAAACGGGACAGCTAACTTTAACCTACGAGCAGTACTTC.

There are a few counts of this clone. This chain connects TRBV5-1 to TRBJ1-2, with TRBD1 matching 9 bases. V lost 4 bases and J lost 4; bases outside the gene matches: 5. This CDR3 comprises 14 residues. Germline-derived CDR1 and CDR2 are SGHRS and YFSETQ. The CDR3 sequence is CASSAGQGPYGYTF. CDR3 nucleotides: TGCGCCAGCAGCGCCGGACAGGGGCCCTATGGCTACACCTTC. Looking up the rest from reference TRBV5-1 and TRBJ1-2 gives the full variable domain: KAGVTQTPRYLIKTRGQQVTLSCSPISGHRSVSWYQQTPGQGLQFLFEYFSETQRNKGNFPGRFSGRQFSNSRSEMNVSTLELGDSALYLCASSAGQGPYGYTFGSGTRLTVV.

The chain joins TRBV5-4 to TRBJ2-7, with D maybe TRBD2 (5 bases). The V and J ends lost 4 bases and 3 bases respectively, with 14 bases between them. The CDR3 has 14 amino acids. Looked up from germline, CDR1 is SGHNT and CDR2 is YYREEE (reference sequence). The chain's CDR3 is CASSPGDNLYEQYF. The CDR3 DNA sequence: TGTGCCAGCAGCCCCGGGGATAACCTCTACGAGCAGTACTTC.